What follows is one TCR beta chain and its context. Its antigen remains unidentified. Assay: immunoSEQ multiplex PCR; the TCRdb copy retains only in-frame clones and omits some. The sample contains 45,000 to 50,000 clones, around 90% of which appear only once. This sample was taken from a study of regulatory and conventional T cells in RAG deficiency. Regarding the study as a whole: RAG-deficient patients showed markedly lower Shannon entropy and higher Simpson indices than control T-cell subsets. Patient subsets had shorter CDR3s; Omenn Treg-Tconv overlap exceeded 90%. Sorted Omenn CD25-high CD127-low cells may not be bona fide Tregs.

This CDR3 spans 14 amino acids. Germline V gene data show CDR1 as KGHSH and CDR2 as LQKENI. Trimming removed 8 bases at V and 4 bases at J, with 15 bases between. Genomic DNA came from blood conventional CD4+ T cells gated CD25-low CD127-high. Separately, the same data were catalogued under a study of regulatory T cells. According to that study: Primers: 52 TRBV forward and 13 TRBJ reverse.

This TCR was recovered from a human donor in good health. J is TRBJ2-1 and V is TRBV18; D possibly corresponds to TRBD2 (7 bases). The source material was CD4+ effector T cells sorted from blood. The CDR3 nucleotides read TGTGCCAGCACAGGGTACGGGGGGTACAATGAGCAGTTCTTC. Amino acids: CASTGYGGYNEQFF.